These 28 T cell receptor beta chains were all obtained from the same sample, sequenced in a study of molecular identifiers for immune sequencing clone quantification. TCRdb re-analysed the PCR reads in MiXCR, keeping a single row per CDR3 protein. The sample contains 85,000 to 90,000 distinct CDR3 sequences, approximately 25% of which appear only once. Sequenced material: naive CD8+ T cells from blood, with Jurkat cell RNA spiked in. Subset of the sample: FACS-sorted CD8+CD4-CCR7+CD45RA+ naive T cells. These receptors originate from a human donor in good health. Some libraries in this study had Jurkat cell RNA spiked in.

To note about this clonotype: This may be a read error, as it is one base from a much larger clone. The chain employs TRBV5-3 and TRBJ2-7; D may be TRBD1 (5 bases). TRBV5-3 has ORF status, its function being uncertain. The CDR3 consists of 14 residues. The CDR3 region has the DNA TGTGCCAGCAAGCTTGGGCAGGGCAACTACGAGCAGTGCTTC. This encodes CASKLGQGNYEQCF.

Concerning this clonotype: A read error is possible here, since a much larger clone lies one base away. The chain recombines TRBV5-1 with TRBJ1-1; D is possibly TRBD1 (5 bases). The CDR3 length is 14 residues. Germline loops: CDR1 SGHRS, CDR2 YFSETQ. For the CDR3, the DNA is TGCGCCAGCGGCTTCTCACAGGCCGGTTTTGAAGCTTTCTTT. Translating it yields CASGFSQAGFEAFF.

Note on this clonotype: One end of the junction is discordant with germline, which a read error may explain. In DNA form, the CDR3 reads TGTGCCAGCCGTGACGGGGGCGACGATACTGAAGCTTTCTTT. Its protein is CASRDGGDDTEAFF. The V and J genes are TRBV25-1 and TRBJ1-1, with D tentatively TRBD1 (6 bases). Germline CDR1 reads MGHDK; CDR2 reads SYGVNS. The CDR3 runs 14 residues.

This clonotype was seen many times. The V call is TRBV5-6, the J call TRBJ2-1; D may be TRBD1 or TRBD2 (5 bases each). Trimming cost V 3 bases and J 7 bases, with 23 bases left between them. The CDR3 consists of 17 residues. Germline V gene sequence: CDR1 SGHDT, CDR2 YYEEEE. The CDR3 DNA reads TGTGCCAGCAGCTCTGGAGGTGGGGCCCCCTACCCGAATGAGCAGTTCTTC. Encoded protein: CASSSGGGAPYPNEQFF.

This clonotype was counted only a few times. The rearrangement uses TRBV7-9 and TRBJ1-2, with unresolved D. Germline V gives CDR1 SEHNR, CDR2 FQNEAQ (reference sequence). V dropped 4 bases and J dropped 2 bases, with 11 bases sitting between them. This CDR3 contains 14 residues. The CDR3 spells CASSSRSTNYGYTF. DNA for the CDR3: TGTGCCAGCAGCTCCCGATCTACCAACTATGGCTACACCTTC.

Notes on this clonotype: Being one base from a much bigger clone, this may be a read error. The chain links TRBV28 to TRBJ2-7; D possibly corresponds to TRBD1 (6 bases). Trimming removed 4 bases at V and 6 bases at J, with 13 bases between. The V gene's germline CDR1 is MDHEN and CDR2 SYDVKM. There are 13 residues in the CDR3. CDR3 DNA sequence: TGTGCCAGCAGTTCAGACAGGTGCGGCGAGCAGTACTTC. Translation: CASSSDRCGEQYF.

This clonotype was counted between two and nine times. The chain couples TRBV20-1 to TRBJ2-3, with D tentatively TRBD1 or TRBD2 (7 bases each). Germline CDR1 reads DFQATT; CDR2 reads SNEGSKA (reference sequence). The V end lost 3 bases, the J end lost 6 bases, and 19 bases lay between the germline ends. The CDR3 totals 15 residues. DNA for the CDR3: TGCAGTGCTAGCAACCATACAGGGGAGGGGGATACGCAGTATTTT. Amino acid sequence: CSASNHTGEGDTQYF.

Concerning this clonotype itself: This clone may be a read error of a much larger clone one base away. This rearrangement joins TRBV29-1 to TRBJ2-2; D is unresolved. The CDR3 totals 15 residues. CDR1 and CDR2 (germline): SQVTM, ANQGSEA. CDR3 sequence: CSVESGNANAGELFF. CDR3 DNA: TGCAGCGTTGAATCAGGAAACGCGAACGCCGGGGAGCTGTTTTTT.

Ten or more counts support this clonotype. The chain carries TRBV6-5 and TRBJ2-5; D might be TRBD1 (6 bases). In germline, CDR1 is MNHEY, CDR2 SVGAGI. The length of the CDR3 is 14 residues. Trimming took off 2 bases at V and 4 bases at J, with 11 bases between the two ends. The CDR3 spells CASSYLAGAETQYF. The CDR3 nucleotides read TGTGCCAGCAGTTACCTGGCAGGGGCAGAGACCCAGTACTTC.

This clonotype occurred a few times. The chain uses TRBV28 and TRBJ2-1; TRBD2 agrees at 8 bases. The CDR3 spans 17 residues. Germline lookup yields CDR1 MDHEN and CDR2 SYDVKM. Trimming at V came to 3 bases and at J to 8 bases, leaving 15 bases not matched to a gene. As DNA, the CDR3 is TGTGCCAGCAGTTTCGCTCTATGGCGGGAGGTAGTAGATGAGCAGTTCTTC. Residues: CASSFALWREVVDEQFF.

This clonotype was seen ten or more times. CDR3 bases: TGTGCCAGCAGCTGGGTGGGGGAGACCCAGTACTTC. It codes for CASSWVGETQYF. The chain carries TRBV7-8 and TRBJ2-5; D remains ambiguous. The CDR3 loop spans 12 amino acids. V was shortened by 4 bases and J by 5 bases, with 8 bases between the two germline ends. Germline-derived CDR1 and CDR2 are SGHVS and FQNEAQ.

In the case of this clonotype: A much larger clone is a single base away; this may be a read error. The genes are TRBV2 and TRBJ1-1; 7 bases fit TRBD1. The CDR3 is made up of 17 amino acids. Germline lookup yields CDR1 SNHLY and CDR2 FYNNEI. Losses at the gene ends were 11 bases for V and 0 bases for J; bases not matched to a gene: 18. The CDR3 nucleotides are TGTGCCGGGAGGCCGACAGGGATATCCTTTATGAACACTGAAGCTTTCTTT. Protein: CAGRPTGISFMNTEAFF.

This clonotype has ten or more counts. The chain uses TRBV9 and TRBJ2-3, with D unresolved. Looked up from germline, CDR1 is SGDLS and CDR2 is YYNGEE. V was trimmed by 0 bases and J by 12 bases, leaving 14 bases between them. The CDR3 loop spans 13 amino acids. The CDR3, as DNA: TGTGCCAGCAGCGTAGATGTAGCCGTTTTACAGTATTTT. This sequence encodes CASSVDVAVLQYF.

This clonotype was detected ten times or more. CDR3 in DNA: TGTGCCAGCAGTGAACCCGGAGGCCCAGCCGCTACGCAGTATTTT. Amino acids: CASSEPGGPAATQYF. The V gene is TRBV2, the J gene TRBJ2-3; TRBD2 is a possible D gene (5 bases). In germline, CDR1 is SNHLY, CDR2 FYNNEI. The CDR3 is 15 residues long. Trimming left V 2 bases short and J 8 bases short, with 17 bases between.

This sequence joins TRBV20-1 and TRBJ2-3; D gene ambiguous. The germline V gene has CDR1 DFQATT and CDR2 SNEGSKA (reference sequence). This CDR3 is 13 amino acids long. V dropped 4 bases and J dropped 5 bases, with 13 bases sitting between them. CDR3 loop: CSATSGPRDTQYF. The CDR3 nucleotides are TGCAGTGCTACTTCGGGCCCAAGAGATACGCAGTATTTT.

About this clonotype itself: It may be a read error: a sequence one base away is much more abundant. The chain employs TRBV27 and TRBJ2-7; perhaps TRBD2 as D (7 bases). CDR3 length: 15 residues. Germline-derived CDR1 and CDR2 are MNHEY and SMNVEV (reference sequence). The CDR3 DNA sequence: TGTGCCAGCAGTTTAGGGGCCCCGGGGGGCTACGAGCAGTGCTTC. The encoded protein is CASSLGAPGGYEQCF.

This clonotype is a singleton in its sample. One end of the junction does not line up with germline, which may come from a read error. The chain is built from TRBV20-1 and TRBJ1-5; tentatively, D is TRBD1 (5 bases). CDR3 length: 16 amino acids. The germline CDR1 and CDR2 sequences are DFQATT and SNEGSKA (reference sequence). The chain's CDR3 is CSARGPPAWGNQPLHF. The CDR3 region has the DNA TGCAGTGCTAGGGGACCGCCGGCGTGGGGCAATCAGCCCCTGCATTTT.

This clonotype was picked up many times. The gene calls are TRBV9 and TRBJ2-5; perhaps TRBD2 as D (6 bases). The CDR3 runs 16 residues. Per germline, CDR1 SGDLS and CDR2 YYNGEE. The V end lost 4 bases, the J end lost 0 bases, and 16 bases lay between the germline ends. The CDR3 here is CASSSRVADHQETQYF. CDR3 DNA sequence: TGTGCCAGCAGCTCCCGTGTAGCGGACCACCAAGAGACCCAGTACTTC. Full variable domain (remainder filled in from reference TRBV9 and TRBJ2-5): DSGVTQTPKHLITATGQRVTLRCSPRSGDLSVYWYQQSLDQGLQFLIQYYNGEERAKGNILERFSAQQFPDLHSELNLSSLELGDSALYFCASSSRVADHQETQYFGPGTRLLVL.

This clonotype has ten or more counts. J is TRBJ2-7 and V is TRBV20-1; 7 nucleotides align to TRBD1. The trim removed 6 bases at V and 6 bases at J, leaving 5 bases unmatched. Germline loops: CDR1 DFQATT, CDR2 SNEGSKA (reference sequence). This CDR3 comprises 11 residues. The CDR3 here is CSAWTGGEQYF. CDR3 nucleotides: TGCAGTGCATGGACAGGTGGCGAGCAGTACTTC.

Worth noting for this clonotype: A read error may be the cause here, since a much bigger clone is one base away. The gene calls are TRBV4-3 and TRBJ1-5, with 9 bases fitting TRBD1. Germline CDR1 LGHNA, CDR2 YSLEER. This CDR3 region has 15 residues. The CDR3 here is CAGSQDRGSNQPQHF. For the CDR3, the DNA is TGCGCCGGCAGCCAGGACAGGGGTAGCAATCAGCCCCAGCATTTT.

This clonotype was seen ten or more times. V usage is TRBV7-2 and J usage is TRBJ2-7; D remains ambiguous. CDR1 is SGHTA, CDR2 FQGNSA, per germline. V was pared by 5 bases and J by 0 bases, with 8 bases between. The CDR3 covers 13 residues. CDR3 bases: TGTGCCAGCAGCCCGCTGAGCTCCTACGAGCAGTACTTC. Translating gives CASSPLSSYEQYF.

This clonotype was seen only a few times. The CDR3 DNA follows: TGTGCCAGTAGTATAGGGACAGGGATTCAGCCCCAGCATTTT. Residues: CASSIGTGIQPQHF. The rearrangement links TRBV19 to TRBJ1-5; 8 bases align to TRBD1. Per germline, CDR1 LNHDA and CDR2 SQIVND (reference sequence). The CDR3 contains 14 residues. After removal of 1 base from V and 6 bases from J, the junction contained 2 bases not matched to a gene.

As to this clonotype: Being one base from a much bigger clone, this may be a read error. The chain links TRBV25-1 to TRBJ2-5, with D perhaps assigned TRBD1 or TRBD2 (5 bases each). Looked up from germline, CDR1 is MGHDK and CDR2 is SYGVNS. The CDR3 is made up of 14 amino acids. This CDR3 is CASSGQGPQEAQYF. In DNA form, the CDR3 reads TGTGCCAGCAGCGGTCAGGGACCCCAAGAGGCCCAGTACTTC. Looking up the rest from reference TRBV25-1 and TRBJ2-5 gives the full variable domain: EADIYQTPRYLVIGTGKKITLECSQTMGHDKMYWYQQDPGMELHLIHYSYGVNSTEKGDLSSESTVSRIRTEHFPLTLESARPSHTSQYLCASSGQGPQEAQYFGPGTRLLVL.

At least ten counts were recorded for this clonotype. The chain employs TRBV7-9 and TRBJ2-2; 10 bases agree with TRBD2. The V gene end was trimmed by 5 bases and the J gene end by 3 bases; junction bases not matched to a gene: 15. The CDR3 is 19 amino acids. Germline V gene sequence: CDR1 SEHNR, CDR2 FQNEAQ (reference sequence). The CDR3 reads CASSPILLSGGRDTGELFF. In nucleotides, the CDR3 is TGTGCCAGCAGCCCGATCCTCCTTAGCGGGGGGCGGGACACCGGGGAGCTGTTTTTT.

This clonotype came up many times. The V and J genes are TRBV5-1 and TRBJ1-1, with a weak D call TRBD1 (5 bases). Germline-derived CDR1 and CDR2 are SGHRS and YFSETQ. The CDR3 covers 13 residues. V was trimmed by 7 bases and J by 2 bases, leaving 12 bases between them. CDR3 DNA sequence: TGCGCCAGCGGCAGGGAATTAAACACTGAAGCTTTCTTT. Protein product: CASGRELNTEAFF.

In its sample, this clonotype was seen many times. The gene calls are TRBV20-1 and TRBJ2-4, with a tentative D call TRBD1 (5 bases). The V gene's germline CDR1 is DFQATT and CDR2 SNEGSKA (reference sequence). With 2 bases removed from V and 6 bases from J, the gap between germline ends came to 11 bases. This CDR3 has 13 amino acids. CDR3 amino acids: CSARIPDRNIQYF. CDR3 DNA: TGCAGTGCTAGAATCCCAGACAGAAACATTCAGTACTTC.

The chain has TRBV12-3 or TRBV12-4 and TRBJ2-1, with TRBD1 identical over 9 bases. J was trimmed by 10 bases and V by 6 bases; bases with no gene match: 10. The CDR3 consists of 14 residues. This chain's CDR3 is CASSLQGAGYEQFF. The CDR3 nucleotides are TGTGCCAGCAGCCTACAGGGGGCCGGATACGAGCAGTTCTTC.

This sequence joins TRBV27 and TRBJ2-6; 9 bases align to TRBD1. Germline lookup yields CDR1 MNHEY and CDR2 SMNVEV (reference sequence). The CDR3 runs to 18 residues. Germline trimming cut 1 base from V and 3 bases from J; bases unmatched to any gene: 7. The CDR3 sequence is CASSLLQGAIGGANVLTF. The CDR3 coding sequence is TGTGCCAGCAGTTTATTACAGGGGGCAATTGGTGGGGCCAACGTCCTGACTTTC.